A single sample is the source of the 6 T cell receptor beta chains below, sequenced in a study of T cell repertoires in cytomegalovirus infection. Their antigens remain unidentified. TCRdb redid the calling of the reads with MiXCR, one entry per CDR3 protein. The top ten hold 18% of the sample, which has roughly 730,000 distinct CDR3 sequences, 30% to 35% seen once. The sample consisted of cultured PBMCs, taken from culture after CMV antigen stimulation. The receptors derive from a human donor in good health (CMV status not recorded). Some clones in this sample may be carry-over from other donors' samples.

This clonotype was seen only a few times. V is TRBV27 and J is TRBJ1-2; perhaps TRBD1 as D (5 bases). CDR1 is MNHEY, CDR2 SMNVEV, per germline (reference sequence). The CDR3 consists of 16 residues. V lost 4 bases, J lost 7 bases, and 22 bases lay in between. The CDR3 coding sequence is TGTGCCAGCAGTTCCCGACCTCCCGGGACTAGGGGTGGCTACACCTTC. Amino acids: CASSSRPPGTRGGYTF.

The CDR3 loop reads CASSTNRALNTEAFF. CDR3 bases: TGTGCCAGCAGCACAAACAGGGCCCTGAACACTGAAGCTTTCTTT. The rearrangement links TRBV6-1 to TRBJ1-1; D might be TRBD1 (6 bases). CDR3 size: 15 residues. V lost 6 bases, J lost 0 bases, and 14 bases lay in between. Germline V gives CDR1 MNHNS, CDR2 SASEGT.

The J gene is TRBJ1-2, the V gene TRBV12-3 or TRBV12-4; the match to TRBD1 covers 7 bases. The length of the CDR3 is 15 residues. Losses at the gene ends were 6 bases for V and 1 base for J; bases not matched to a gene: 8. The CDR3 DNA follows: TGTGCCAGCAGGCGCATGACAGGGAATAACTATGGCTACACCTTC. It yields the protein CASRRMTGNNYGYTF.

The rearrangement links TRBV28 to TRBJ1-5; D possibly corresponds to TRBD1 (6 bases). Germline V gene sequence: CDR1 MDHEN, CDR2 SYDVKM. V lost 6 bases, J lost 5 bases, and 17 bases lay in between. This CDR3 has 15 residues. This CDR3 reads CASRQGVGPHQPQHF. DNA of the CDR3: TGTGCCAGCAGACAGGGAGTAGGCCCTCATCAGCCCCAGCATTTT. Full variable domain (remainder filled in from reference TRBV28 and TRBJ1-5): DVKVTQSSRYLVKRTGEKVFLECVQDMDHENMFWYRQDPGLGLRLIYFSYDVKMKEKGDIPEGYSVSREKKERFSLILESASTNQTSMYLCASRQGVGPHQPQHFGDGTRLSIL.

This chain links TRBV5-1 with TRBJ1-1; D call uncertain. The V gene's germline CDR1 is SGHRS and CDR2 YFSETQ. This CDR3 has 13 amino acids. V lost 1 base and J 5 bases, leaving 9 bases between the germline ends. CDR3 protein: CASSLMGETEAFF. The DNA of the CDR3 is TGCGCCAGCAGCTTGATGGGAGAGACTGAAGCTTTCTTT.

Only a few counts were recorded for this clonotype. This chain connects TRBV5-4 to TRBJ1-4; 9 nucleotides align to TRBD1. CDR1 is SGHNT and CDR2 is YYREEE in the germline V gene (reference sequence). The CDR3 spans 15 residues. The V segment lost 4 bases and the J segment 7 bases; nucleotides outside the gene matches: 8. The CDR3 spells CASSPSGQGGEKLFF. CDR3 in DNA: TGTGCCAGCAGCCCATCGGGACAGGGTGGTGAAAAACTGTTTTTT. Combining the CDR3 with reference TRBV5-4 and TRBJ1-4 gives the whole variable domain ETGVTQSPTHLIKTRGQQVTLRCSSQSGHNTVSWYQQALGQGPQFIFQYYREEENGRGNFPPRFSGLQFPNYSSELNVNALELDDSALYLCASSPSGQGGEKLFFGSGTQLSVL.